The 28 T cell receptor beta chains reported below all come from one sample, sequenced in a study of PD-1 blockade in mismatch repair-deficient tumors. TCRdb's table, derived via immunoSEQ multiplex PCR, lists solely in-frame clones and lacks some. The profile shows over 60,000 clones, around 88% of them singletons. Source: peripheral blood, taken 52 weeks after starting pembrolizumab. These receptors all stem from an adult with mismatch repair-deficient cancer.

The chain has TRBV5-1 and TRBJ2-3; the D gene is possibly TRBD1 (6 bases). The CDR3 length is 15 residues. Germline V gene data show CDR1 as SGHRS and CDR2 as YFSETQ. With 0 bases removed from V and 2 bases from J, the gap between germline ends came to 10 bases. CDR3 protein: CASSLGQALTDTQYF. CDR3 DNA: TGCGCCAGCAGCTTGGGACAGGCCCTCACAGATACGCAGTATTTT.

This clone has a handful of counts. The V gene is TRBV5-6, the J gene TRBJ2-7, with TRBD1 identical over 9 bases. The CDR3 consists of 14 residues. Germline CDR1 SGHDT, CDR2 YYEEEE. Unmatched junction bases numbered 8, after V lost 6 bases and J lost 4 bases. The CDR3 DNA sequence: TGTGCCAGCAATACCGGGACAGGGTTTTACGAGCAGTACTTC. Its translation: CASNTGTGFYEQYF.

CDR3 nucleotides: TGTGCCAGCACCTATCAACGTGGTCCGGGCTCCTACGAGCAGTACTTC. This encodes CASTYQRGPGSYEQYF. The rearrangement uses TRBV11-1 and TRBJ2-7; unclear D gene. Per germline, CDR1 SGHAT and CDR2 FQDESV (reference sequence). Trimming removed 7 bases from V and 0 bases from J, with 19 bases in between. The CDR3 totals 16 residues.

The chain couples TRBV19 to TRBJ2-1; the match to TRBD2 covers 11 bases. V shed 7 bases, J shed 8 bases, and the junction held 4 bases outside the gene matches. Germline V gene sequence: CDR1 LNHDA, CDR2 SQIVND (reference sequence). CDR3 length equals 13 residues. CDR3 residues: CASNPTSGDEQFF. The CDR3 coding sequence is TGTGCCAGTAACCCGACTAGCGGGGATGAGCAGTTCTTC.

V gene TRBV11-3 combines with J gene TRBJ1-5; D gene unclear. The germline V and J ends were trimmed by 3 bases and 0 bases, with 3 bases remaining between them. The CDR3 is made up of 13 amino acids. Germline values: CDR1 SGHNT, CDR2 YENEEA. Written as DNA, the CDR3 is TGTGCCAGCAGCTTTAATAGCAATCAGCCCCAGCATTTT. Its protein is CASSFNSNQPQHF.

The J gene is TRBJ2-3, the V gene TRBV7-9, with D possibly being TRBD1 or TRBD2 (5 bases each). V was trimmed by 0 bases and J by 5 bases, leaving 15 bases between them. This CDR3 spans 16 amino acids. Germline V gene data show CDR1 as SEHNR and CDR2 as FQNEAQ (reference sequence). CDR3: CASSLARGPGQDTQYF. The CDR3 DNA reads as TGTGCCAGCAGCTTAGCTCGGGGACCGGGTCAAGATACGCAGTATTTT.

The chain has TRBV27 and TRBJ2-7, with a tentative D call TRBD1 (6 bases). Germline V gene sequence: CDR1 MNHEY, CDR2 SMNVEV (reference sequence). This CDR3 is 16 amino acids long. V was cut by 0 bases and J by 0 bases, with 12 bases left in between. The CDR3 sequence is CASSLSIGDISYEQYF. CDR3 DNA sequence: TGTGCCAGCAGTTTATCGATCGGGGACATCTCCTACGAGCAGTACTTC.

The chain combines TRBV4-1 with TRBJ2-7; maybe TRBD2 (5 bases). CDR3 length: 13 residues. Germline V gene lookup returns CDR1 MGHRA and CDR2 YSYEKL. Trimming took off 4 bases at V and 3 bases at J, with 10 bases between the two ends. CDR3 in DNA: TGCGCCAGCAGCCCGAGAGGGAGCTACGAGCAGTACTTC. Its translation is CASSPRGSYEQYF.

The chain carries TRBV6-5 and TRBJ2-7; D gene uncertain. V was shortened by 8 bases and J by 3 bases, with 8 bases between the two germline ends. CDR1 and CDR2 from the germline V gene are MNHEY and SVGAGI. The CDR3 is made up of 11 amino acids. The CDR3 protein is CASRVGYEQYF. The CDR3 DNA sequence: TGTGCCAGCCGGGTGGGCTACGAGCAGTACTTC.

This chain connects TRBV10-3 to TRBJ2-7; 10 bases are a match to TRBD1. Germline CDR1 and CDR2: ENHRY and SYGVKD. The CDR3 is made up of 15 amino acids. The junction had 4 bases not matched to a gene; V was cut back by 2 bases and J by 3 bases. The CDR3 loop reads CAISEPDRGDYEQYF. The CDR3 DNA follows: TGTGCCATCAGTGAGCCGGACAGGGGGGACTACGAGCAGTACTTC.

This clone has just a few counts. CDR3: CASGPDTEAFF. The DNA of the CDR3 is TGCGCCAGCGGACCGGACACTGAAGCTTTCTTT. The rearrangement joins TRBV10-2 to TRBJ1-1, with D hard to call. CDR1 is WSHSY and CDR2 is SAAADI in the germline V gene. Trimming stripped 8 bases from V and 3 bases from J, with 7 bases between. CDR3 size: 11 residues.

The CDR3 loop reads CASSLKSVQYF. DNA of the CDR3: TGTGCCAGCAGCTTAAAGTCAGTGCAGTACTTC. The rearrangement uses TRBV5-6 and TRBJ2-7, with unresolved D. The germline V and J ends were trimmed by 2 bases and 9 bases, with 9 bases remaining between them. The CDR3 covers 11 residues. Looked up from germline, CDR1 is SGHDT and CDR2 is YYEEEE.

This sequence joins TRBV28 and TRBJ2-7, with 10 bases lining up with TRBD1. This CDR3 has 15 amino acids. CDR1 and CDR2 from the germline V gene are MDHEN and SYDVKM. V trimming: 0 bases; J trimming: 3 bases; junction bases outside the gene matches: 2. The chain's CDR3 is CASSLWGQGNYEQYF. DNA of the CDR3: TGTGCCAGCAGTTTATGGGGACAGGGGAACTACGAGCAGTACTTC.

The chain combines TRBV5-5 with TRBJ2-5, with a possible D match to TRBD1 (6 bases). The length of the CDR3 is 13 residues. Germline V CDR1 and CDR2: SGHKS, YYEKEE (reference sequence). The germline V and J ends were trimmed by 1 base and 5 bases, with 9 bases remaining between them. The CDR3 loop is CASSLTGYETQYF. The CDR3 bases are TGTGCCAGCAGCTTGACAGGGTACGAGACCCAGTACTTC.

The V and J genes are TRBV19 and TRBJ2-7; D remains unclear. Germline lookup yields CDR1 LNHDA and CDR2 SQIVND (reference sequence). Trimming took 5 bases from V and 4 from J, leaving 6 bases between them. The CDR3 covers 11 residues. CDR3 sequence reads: CASSDLYEQYF. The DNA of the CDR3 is TGTGCCAGTAGTGATCTTTACGAGCAGTACTTC. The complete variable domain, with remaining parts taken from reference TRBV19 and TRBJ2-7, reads DGGITQSPKYLFRKEGQNVTLSCEQNLNHDAMYWYRQDPGQGLRLIYYSQIVNDFQKGDIAEGYSVSREKKESFPLTVTSAQKNPTAFYLCASSDLYEQYFGPGTRLTVT.

The CDR3 DNA reads TGCGCCAGCAGCCAAGGCGCCGGTGGACAGACTAACTATGGCTACACCTTC. This gives the protein CASSQGAGGQTNYGYTF. The chain couples TRBV4-3 to TRBJ1-2; TRBD1 might be the D (6 bases). Germline CDR1 LGHNA, CDR2 YSLEER. This CDR3 region has 17 residues. V was pared by 1 base and J by 0 bases, with 15 bases between.

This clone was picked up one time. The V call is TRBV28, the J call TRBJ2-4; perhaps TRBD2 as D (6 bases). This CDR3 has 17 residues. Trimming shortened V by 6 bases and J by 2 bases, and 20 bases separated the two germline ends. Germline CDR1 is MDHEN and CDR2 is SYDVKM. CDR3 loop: CASRPLRDSYPKNIQYF. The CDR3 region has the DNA TGTGCCAGCAGGCCTTTACGGGACTCCTACCCCAAAAACATTCAGTACTTC.

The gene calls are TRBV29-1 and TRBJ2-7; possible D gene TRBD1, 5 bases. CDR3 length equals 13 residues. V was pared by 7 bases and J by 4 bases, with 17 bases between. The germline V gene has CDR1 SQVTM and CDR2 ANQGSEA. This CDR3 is CSAASGAVYEQYF. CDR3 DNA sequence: TGCAGCGCCGCCTCTGGGGCTGTTTACGAGCAGTACTTC.

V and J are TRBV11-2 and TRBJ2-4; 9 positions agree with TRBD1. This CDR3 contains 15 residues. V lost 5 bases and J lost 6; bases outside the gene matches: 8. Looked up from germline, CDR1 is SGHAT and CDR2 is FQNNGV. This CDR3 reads CASSPGQGSRNIQYF. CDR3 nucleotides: TGTGCCAGCAGCCCCGGACAGGGGTCGCGAAACATTCAGTACTTC. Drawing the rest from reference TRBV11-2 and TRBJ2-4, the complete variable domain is EAGVAQSPRYKIIEKRQSVAFWCNPISGHATLYWYQQILGQGPKLLIQFQNNGVVDDSQLPKDRFSAERLKGVDSTLKIQPAKLEDSAVYLCASSPGQGSRNIQYFGAGTRLSVL.

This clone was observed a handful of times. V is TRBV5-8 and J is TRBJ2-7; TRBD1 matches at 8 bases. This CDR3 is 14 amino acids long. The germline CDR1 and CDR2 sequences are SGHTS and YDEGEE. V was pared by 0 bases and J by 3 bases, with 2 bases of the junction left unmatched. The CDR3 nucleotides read TGTGCCAGCAGCTTGGGACAGGGGCTCTACGAGCAGTACTTC. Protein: CASSLGQGLYEQYF.

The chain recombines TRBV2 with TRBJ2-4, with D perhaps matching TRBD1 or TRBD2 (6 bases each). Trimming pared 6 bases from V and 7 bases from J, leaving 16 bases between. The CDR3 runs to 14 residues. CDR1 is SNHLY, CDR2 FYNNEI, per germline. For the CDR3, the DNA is TGTGCCAGCAGGAACCGGGGGCTCGGTAACATTCAGTACTTC. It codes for CASRNRGLGNIQYF. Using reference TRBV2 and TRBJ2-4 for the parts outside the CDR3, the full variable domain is EPEVTQTPSHQVTQMGQEVILRCVPISNHLYFYWYRQILGQKVEFLVSFYNNEISEKSEIFDDQFSVERPDGSNFTLKIRSTKLEDSAMYFCASRNRGLGNIQYFGAGTRLSVL.

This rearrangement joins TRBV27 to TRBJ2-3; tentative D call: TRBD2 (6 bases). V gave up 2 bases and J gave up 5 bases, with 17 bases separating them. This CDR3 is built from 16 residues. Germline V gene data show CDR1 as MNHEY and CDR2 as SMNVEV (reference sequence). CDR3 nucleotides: TGTGCCAGCAGTTTAGGAAGACTAGTTGGGGTAGATACGCAGTATTTT. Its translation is CASSLGRLVGVDTQYF.

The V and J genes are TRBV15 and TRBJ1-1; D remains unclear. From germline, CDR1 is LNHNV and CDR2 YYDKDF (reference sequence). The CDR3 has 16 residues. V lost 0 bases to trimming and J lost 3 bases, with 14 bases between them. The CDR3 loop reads CATSRELGREDTEAFF. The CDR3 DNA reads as TGTGCCACCAGCAGAGAATTGGGAAGGGAGGACACTGAAGCTTTCTTT.

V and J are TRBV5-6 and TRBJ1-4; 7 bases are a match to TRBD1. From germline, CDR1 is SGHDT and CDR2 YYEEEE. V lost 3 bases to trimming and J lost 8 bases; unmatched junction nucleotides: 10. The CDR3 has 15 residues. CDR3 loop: CASSSVTGYEEKLFF. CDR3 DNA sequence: TGTGCCAGCAGCTCAGTGACAGGGTATGAGGAAAAACTGTTTTTT.

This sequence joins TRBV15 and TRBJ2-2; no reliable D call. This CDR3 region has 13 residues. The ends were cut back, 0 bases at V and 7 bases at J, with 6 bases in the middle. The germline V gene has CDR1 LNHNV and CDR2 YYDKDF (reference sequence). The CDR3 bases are TGTGCCACCAGCAGAGATTGGGGCGGGGAGCTGTTTTTT. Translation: CATSRDWGGELFF.

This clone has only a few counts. CDR3 sequence: CASSLSLQETQYF. For the CDR3, the DNA is TGTGCCAGCAGCTTAAGCCTCCAAGAGACCCAGTACTTC. This chain uses TRBV7-3 with TRBJ2-5; no clear D. The V end lost 1 base, the J end lost 1 base, and 4 bases lay between the germline ends. Germline V gives CDR1 SGHTA, CDR2 FQGTGA. The CDR3 extends over 13 amino acids.

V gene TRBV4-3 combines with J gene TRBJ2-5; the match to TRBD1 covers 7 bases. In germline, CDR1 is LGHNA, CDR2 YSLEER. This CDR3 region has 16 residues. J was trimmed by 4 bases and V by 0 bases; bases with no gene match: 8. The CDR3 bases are TGCGCCAGCAGCCAAGATGCGACAGGGAGAGGAGAGACCCAGTACTTC. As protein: CASSQDATGRGETQYF.

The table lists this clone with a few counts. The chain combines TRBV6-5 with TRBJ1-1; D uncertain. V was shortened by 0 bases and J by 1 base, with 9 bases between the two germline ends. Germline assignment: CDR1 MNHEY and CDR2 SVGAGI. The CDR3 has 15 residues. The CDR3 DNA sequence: TGTGCCAGCAGTTACTCGTATACAGAGAACACTGAAGCTTTCTTT. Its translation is CASSYSYTENTEAFF.